A single sample is the source of the 15 T cell receptor beta chains below, sequenced in a study of T cells in Graves' hyperthyroidism and ophthalmopathy (dated by TCRdb to the late 2010s). Libraries were made using multiplex PCR. Sequencing instrument: Illumina HiSeq 2000. TCR beta CDR3 regions were amplified from RNA transcripts. For the first round of RT-PCR on the TCR CDR3, the HTBI primer set was used together with the Qiagen OneStep RT-PCR kit. TCRdb reprocessed the public reads (quality trimming at Q25 with fastp, clone calling with MiXCR) and kept in-frame beta chains. Each CDR3 protein appears once, grouped with its most common genes and DNA. The sample table contains 450,000 to 700,000 distinct CDR3 sequences; only one count was recorded for roughly 50% of them. The ten top clones hold roughly 7.7% of the sample. Sequenced sample: peripheral blood or thyroid tissue (not recorded which). These receptors were collected from a young woman with Graves' hyperthyroidism.

This sequence joins TRBV10-3 and TRBJ2-7, with D perhaps being TRBD1 or TRBD2 (6 bases each). Trimming left V 8 bases short and J 4 bases short, with 12 bases between. Germline CDR1 reads ENHRY; CDR2 reads SYGVKD. This CDR3 is built from 12 residues. CDR3 region: CAIGGQGYEQYF. CDR3 sequence (DNA): TGTGCCATCGGGGGGCAGGGGTACGAGCAGTACTTC.

This clonotype was seen repeatedly, ten times or more. Here the CDR3 DNA reads TGTGCCAGCAGCCCCCTCGACAGGGCCGACGAGCAGTACTTC. Translating gives CASSPLDRADEQYF. The chain links TRBV7-8 to TRBJ2-7; 7 nucleotides match TRBD1. The CDR3 contains 14 residues. CDR1 is SGHVS and CDR2 is FQNEAQ in the germline V gene. V lost 5 bases to trimming and J lost 5 bases; unmatched junction nucleotides: 9.

Comments on this clonotype: Just one base apart from a much larger clone, this may be a read error. The gene calls are TRBV7-6 and TRBJ1-3, with a possible D match to TRBD1 (6 bases). The CDR3 covers 17 residues. The ends were cut back, 8 bases at V and 0 bases at J, with 20 bases in the middle. Germline CDR1 reads SGHVS; CDR2 reads FNYEAQ. The CDR3 DNA follows: TGTGCCAGCGGGGGGGGCACAGTGCCTTACTCTGGAAACACCATATATTTT. Translating gives CASGGGTVPYSGNTIYF.

This clonotype was detected ten times or more. The chain uses TRBV5-1 and TRBJ1-1, with D possibly being TRBD1 (6 bases). CDR1 SGHRS and CDR2 YFSETQ come from the germline V gene. The CDR3 is 16 amino acids. Trimming left V 4 bases short and J 1 base short, with 17 bases between. CDR3 residues: CASSPGGGAANTEAFF. In nucleotides, the CDR3 is TGCGCCAGCAGCCCGGGCGGGGGGGCGGCGAACACTGAAGCTTTCTTT.

The CDR3 coding sequence is TGTGCCAGCAGGCGGACAGGGGGCATCAATGAAGCTTTCTTT. This encodes CASRRTGGINEAFF. The gene calls are TRBV12-3 or TRBV12-4 and TRBJ1-1; 11 bases align to TRBD1. Losses at the gene ends were 6 bases for V and 7 bases for J; bases not matched to a gene: 7. This CDR3 spans 14 amino acids.

At least ten counts were recorded for this clonotype. The genes are TRBV12-3 or TRBV12-4 and TRBJ2-5, with TRBD2 matching 8 bases. The CDR3 consists of 15 residues. Unmatched junction bases numbered 5, after V lost 3 bases and J lost 2 bases. The CDR3 region has the DNA TGTGCCAGCAGTTTGAGGACTAGCAGACAAGAGACCCAGTACTTC. Residues: CASSLRTSRQETQYF.

V is TRBV24-1 and J is TRBJ2-7; D remains ambiguous. In germline, CDR1 is KGHDR, CDR2 SFDVKD. CDR3 length: 13 residues. The V gene lost 4 bases and the J gene lost 4 bases, with 10 bases spanning the gap. CDR3 protein: CATSEGQVYEQYF. In DNA form, the CDR3 reads TGTGCCACCAGTGAAGGGCAAGTGTACGAGCAGTACTTC.

This clonotype was seen ten or more times. This sequence joins TRBV20-1 and TRBJ2-7, with TRBD2 matching over 8 bases. CDR1 is DFQATT, CDR2 SNEGSKA, per germline (reference sequence). The length of the CDR3 is 13 residues. J lost 0 bases, V lost 4 bases, and 2 bases had no gene match. This CDR3 is CSANSGNSYEQYF. CDR3 coding DNA: TGCAGTGCTAATAGCGGGAACTCCTACGAGCAGTACTTC.

This chain uses TRBV10-3 with TRBJ1-1; 11 bases agree with TRBD1. V was clipped by 6 bases and J by 0 bases; unmatched bases: 9. CDR1 and CDR2 from the germline V gene are ENHRY and SYGVKD. The CDR3 spans 17 residues. CDR3 residues: CAIRAGTGGGMNTEAFF. Here the CDR3 DNA reads TGTGCCATCAGGGCCGGGACAGGGGGTGGGATGAACACTGAAGCTTTCTTT.

About this clonotype: A much larger clone lies a single base off, so this may be a read error. This rearrangement joins TRBV6-5 to TRBJ2-7; 9 bases align to TRBD1. Per germline, CDR1 MNHEY and CDR2 SVGAGI. The J segment lost 5 bases and the V segment lost 4 bases, leaving 9 bases of the junction unmatched. CDR3 size: 15 residues. Here the CDR3 DNA reads TGTGCCAGCAGTTTCTCAGGGACAGGGATCGACGAGCAGTACTTC. This translates into CASSFSGTGIDEQYF.

As for this clonotype: The limits of the CDR3 on the DNA are not certain, so only TCRdb's listed CDR3 is given. The chain combines TRBV2 with TRBJ1-5; TRBD1, the table's D call, was not compared with the DNA. Looked up from germline, CDR1 is SNHLY and CDR2 is FYNNEI. The CDR3 comprises 20 residues, both ends counted. The CDR3 is CASILSGAGELFFDSGTQHF.

The V and J genes are TRBV2 and TRBJ2-2; a weak D match, TRBD2 (6 bases). There are 14 residues in the CDR3. The V end lost 8 bases, the J end lost 2 bases, and 12 bases lay between the germline ends. Looked up from germline, CDR1 is SNHLY and CDR2 is FYNNEI. For the CDR3, the DNA is TGTGCCAGCGTAACCGGGACTAACACCGGGGAGCTGTTTTTT. Protein: CASVTGTNTGELFF.

The gene calls are TRBV29-1 and TRBJ1-1; 9 nucleotides match TRBD1. J lost 4 bases, V lost 7 bases, and 10 bases had no gene match. The CDR3 runs to 14 residues. Germline V gene lookup returns CDR1 SQVTM and CDR2 ANQGSEA. CDR3: CSGSTGGGGTEAFF. The DNA for the CDR3 is TGCAGCGGATCGACAGGGGGAGGGGGCACTGAAGCTTTCTTT.

The rearrangement links TRBV7-2 to TRBJ2-7; D remains ambiguous. The CDR3 is 12 residues long. Germline V gives CDR1 SGHTA, CDR2 FQGNSA. V was pared by 5 bases and J by 3 bases, with 8 bases between. This CDR3 is CASSPALYEQYF. The CDR3 DNA reads TGTGCCAGCAGCCCCGCACTCTACGAGCAGTACTTC.

V is TRBV10-2 and J is TRBJ1-1; TRBD1 is a possible D gene (6 bases). V was cut by 5 bases and J by 7 bases, with 23 bases left in between. The germline V gene encodes CDR1 WSHSY and CDR2 SAAADI. This CDR3 contains 16 residues. In nucleotides, the CDR3 is TGCGCCAGCAGTCACGGACTCCGCAGGGGCTACAATGAAGCTTTCTTT. Encoded protein: CASSHGLRRGYNEAFF.